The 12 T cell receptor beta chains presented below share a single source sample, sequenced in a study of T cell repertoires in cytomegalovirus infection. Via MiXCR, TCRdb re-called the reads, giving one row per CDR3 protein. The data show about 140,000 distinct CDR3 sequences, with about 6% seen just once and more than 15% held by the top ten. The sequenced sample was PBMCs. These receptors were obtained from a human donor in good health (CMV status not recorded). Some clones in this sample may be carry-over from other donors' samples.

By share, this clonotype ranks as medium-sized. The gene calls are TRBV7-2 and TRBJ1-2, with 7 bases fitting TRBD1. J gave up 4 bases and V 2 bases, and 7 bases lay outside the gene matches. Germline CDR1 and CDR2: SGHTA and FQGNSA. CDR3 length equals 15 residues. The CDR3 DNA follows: TGTGCCAGCAGCTTATCCCCAGGGGGAATCTATGGCTACACCTTC. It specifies CASSLSPGGIYGYTF. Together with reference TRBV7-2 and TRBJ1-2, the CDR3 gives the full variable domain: GAGVSQSPSNKVTEKGKDVELRCDPISGHTALYWYRQSLGQGLEFLIYFQGNSAPDKSGLPSDRFSAERTGGSVSTLTIQRTQQEDSAVYLCASSLSPGGIYGYTFGSGTRLTVV.

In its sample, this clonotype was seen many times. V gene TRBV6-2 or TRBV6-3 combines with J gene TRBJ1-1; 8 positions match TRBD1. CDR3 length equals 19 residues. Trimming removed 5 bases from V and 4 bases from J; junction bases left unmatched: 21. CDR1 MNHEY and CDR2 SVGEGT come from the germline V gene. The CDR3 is CASSPGGAGVYVRGTEAFF. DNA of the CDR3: TGTGCCAGCAGTCCAGGGGGCGCGGGTGTATATGTGCGCGGCACTGAAGCTTTCTTT.

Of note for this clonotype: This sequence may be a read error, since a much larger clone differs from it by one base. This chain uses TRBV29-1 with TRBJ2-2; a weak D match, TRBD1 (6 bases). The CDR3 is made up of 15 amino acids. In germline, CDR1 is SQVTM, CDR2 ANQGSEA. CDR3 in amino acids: CSAKVGTIGTRELFF. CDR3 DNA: TGCAGCGCCAAGGTTGGGACAATAGGCACCCGGGAGCTGTTTTTT.

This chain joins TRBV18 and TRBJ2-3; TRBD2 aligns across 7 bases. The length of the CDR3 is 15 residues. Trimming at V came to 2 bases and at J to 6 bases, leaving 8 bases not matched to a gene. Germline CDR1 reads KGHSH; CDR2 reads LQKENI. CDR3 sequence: CASSPATSRSDTQYF. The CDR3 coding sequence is TGTGCCAGCTCACCAGCGACTAGCCGATCGGATACGCAGTATTTT.

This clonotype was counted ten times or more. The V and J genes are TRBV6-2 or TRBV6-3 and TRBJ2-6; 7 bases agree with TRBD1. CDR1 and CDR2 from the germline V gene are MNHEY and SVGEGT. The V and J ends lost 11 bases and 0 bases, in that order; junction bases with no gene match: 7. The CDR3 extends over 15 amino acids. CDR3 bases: TGTGCCGCCAGGGACAGCTTCTCTGGGGCCAACGTCCTGACTTTC. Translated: CAARDSFSGANVLTF.

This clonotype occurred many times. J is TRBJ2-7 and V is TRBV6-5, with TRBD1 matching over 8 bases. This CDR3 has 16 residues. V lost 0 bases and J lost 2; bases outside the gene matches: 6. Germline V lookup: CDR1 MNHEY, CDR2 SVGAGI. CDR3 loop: CASSYSDRGPPYEQYF. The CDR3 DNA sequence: TGTGCCAGCAGTTACTCCGACAGGGGCCCACCCTACGAGCAGTACTTC.

The CDR3 region is CASSSPSRTDTQYF. CDR3 DNA sequence: TGCGCCAGCAGCTCCCCTAGCCGCACAGATACGCAGTATTTT. This sequence joins TRBV5-1 and TRBJ2-3; the D gene is possibly TRBD2 (5 bases). CDR1 is SGHRS and CDR2 is YFSETQ in the germline V gene. V was shortened by 3 bases and J by 1 base, with 9 bases between the two germline ends. The CDR3 is 14 amino acids. Using reference TRBV5-1 and TRBJ2-3 for the parts outside the CDR3, the full variable domain is KAGVTQTPRYLIKTRGQQVTLSCSPISGHRSVSWYQQTPGQGLQFLFEYFSETQRNKGNFPGRFSGRQFSNSRSEMNVSTLELGDSALYLCASSSPSRTDTQYFGPGTRLTVL.

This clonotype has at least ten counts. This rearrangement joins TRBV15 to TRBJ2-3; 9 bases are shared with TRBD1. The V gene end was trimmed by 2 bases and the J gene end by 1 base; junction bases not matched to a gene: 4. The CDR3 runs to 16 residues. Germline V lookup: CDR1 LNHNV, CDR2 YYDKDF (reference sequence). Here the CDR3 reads CATSRWTGVGTDTQYF. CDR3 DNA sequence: TGTGCCACCAGCAGATGGACAGGGGTGGGCACAGATACGCAGTATTTT.

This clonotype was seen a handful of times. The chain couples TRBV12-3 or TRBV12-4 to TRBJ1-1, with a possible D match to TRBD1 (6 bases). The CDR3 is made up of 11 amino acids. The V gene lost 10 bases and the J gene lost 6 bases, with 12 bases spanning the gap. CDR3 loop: CATARGAEAFF. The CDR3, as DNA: TGTGCCACCGCAAGGGGGGCTGAAGCTTTCTTT.

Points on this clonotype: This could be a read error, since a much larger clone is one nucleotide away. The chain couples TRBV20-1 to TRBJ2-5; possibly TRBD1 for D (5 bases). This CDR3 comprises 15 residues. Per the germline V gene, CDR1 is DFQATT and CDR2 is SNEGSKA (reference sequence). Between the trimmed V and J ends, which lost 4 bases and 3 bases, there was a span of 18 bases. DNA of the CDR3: TGCAGTGCTACTACGACAGCGACTGGGAAAGAGACCCAGTACTTC. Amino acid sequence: CSATTTATGKETQYF.

As DNA, the CDR3 is TGTGCCAGCTCACCAGGACAGGGGGGGAATGGCTACACCTTC. Protein product: CASSPGQGGNGYTF. The genes are TRBV18 and TRBJ1-2; 10 bases line up with TRBD1. CDR1 is KGHSH, CDR2 LQKENI, per germline. V shed 2 bases, J shed 6 bases, and the junction held 3 bases outside the gene matches. The CDR3 extends over 14 amino acids.

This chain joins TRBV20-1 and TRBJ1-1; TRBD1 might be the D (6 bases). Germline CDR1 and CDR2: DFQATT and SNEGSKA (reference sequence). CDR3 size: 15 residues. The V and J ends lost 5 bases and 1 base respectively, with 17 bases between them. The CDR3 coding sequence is TGCAGTGCTGCCGTGTCGGGGACACCGAACACTGAAGCTTTCTTT. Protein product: CSAAVSGTPNTEAFF.